The source of this T cell receptor beta chain is a study of T cell responses to AZD1222 COVID-19 vaccine. Overall study context: It was second doses at about 4 or about 12 weeks that were pooled.

The V and J ends lost 0 bases and 6 bases, in that order; junction bases with no gene match: 5. In germline, CDR1 is SGDLS, CDR2 YYNGEE. The CDR3 spans 14 residues. Study-wide findings and caveats: Females made up more of the donors, who were largely white British, and clonal diversity may have come out too low. The reported proportion of spike-specific TCRs targeting unmutated variant regions was nearly half. At baseline, just five to seven AZD1222 recipients tested seropositive.

The method was immunoSEQ multiplex PCR; TCRdb's version includes in-frame clones alone and lacks a portion of them. Of about 100,000 clones in the sample, about 88% were seen once. Remarks on this clone: Its antigen is unknown.

This clonotype was obtained from an adult in good health. This chain uses TRBV9 with TRBJ1-1; 7 nucleotides line up with TRBD1. The sequencing here drew on peripheral blood, taken on day 0 of AZD1222 vaccination. CDR3 coding DNA: TGTGCCAGCAGCGTAGATCCCGGGACAGCTGAAGCTTTCTTT. Protein product: CASSVDPGTAEAFF. The variable domain in full, with the rest retrieved from reference TRBV9 and TRBJ1-1, is DSGVTQTPKHLITATGQRVTLRCSPRSGDLSVYWYQQSLDQGLQFLIQYYNGEERAKGNILERFSAQQFPDLHSELNLSSLELGDSALYFCASSVDPGTAEAFFGQGTRLTVV.